Below, 8 T cell receptor beta chains from the same sample are listed, as sequenced in a study of OX40 agonist ivuxolimab in advanced cancers. The repertoire was sequenced with immunoSEQ multiplex PCR; TCRdb's copy has only in-frame clones and lacks some. The sample consists of about 22,000 clones, 70% to 90% of them appearing once. The starting material was CD4+ or CD8+ T cells sorted from blood, obtained in a trial of the OX40 agonist ivuxolimab. Receptor source: an adult with an advanced solid tumor such as melanoma, head and neck, liver or kidney cancer.

The rearrangement links TRBV11-1 to TRBJ1-1; D unclear. This CDR3 is 16 amino acids long. The germline V gene has CDR1 SGHAT and CDR2 FQDESV (reference sequence). Trimming pared 4 bases from V and 0 bases from J, leaving 15 bases between. DNA of the CDR3: TGTGCCAGCAGCTCCATCCAACCACCACTGAACACTGAAGCTTTCTTT. The encoded protein is CASSSIQPPLNTEAFF. Full variable domain (missing parts from reference TRBV11-1 and TRBJ1-1): EAEVAQSPRYKITEKSQAVAFWCDPISGHATLYWYRQILGQGPELLVQFQDESVVDDSQLPKDRFSAERLKGVDSTLKIQPAELGDSAMYLCASSSIQPPLNTEAFFGQGTRLTVV.

V gene TRBV9 combines with J gene TRBJ2-7; D is ambiguous. Trimming pared 4 bases from V and 2 bases from J, leaving 16 bases between. Per the germline V gene, CDR1 is SGDLS and CDR2 is YYNGEE. The CDR3 runs 15 residues. The CDR3: CASSPSGARPYEQYF. For the CDR3, the DNA is TGTGCCAGCAGCCCCTCGGGTGCTCGTCCCTACGAGCAGTACTTC.

This clone came up once. The chain combines TRBV9 with TRBJ2-3; D not resolved. The CDR3 loop spans 14 amino acids. V lost 3 bases, J lost 2 bases, and 10 bases lay in between. Germline V lookup: CDR1 SGDLS, CDR2 YYNGEE. CDR3 in amino acids: CASSASDSTDTQYF. The CDR3 nucleotides read TGTGCCAGCAGCGCTTCCGACTCCACAGATACGCAGTATTTT.

This chain links TRBV9 with TRBJ1-1; D unclear. Between the trimmed V and J ends, which lost 3 bases and 1 base, there was a span of 10 bases. Germline loops: CDR1 SGDLS, CDR2 YYNGEE. The length of the CDR3 is 14 residues. The CDR3 loop reads CASSDADWNTEAFF. The CDR3, as DNA: TGTGCCAGCAGCGACGCCGACTGGAACACTGAAGCTTTCTTT.

This chain uses TRBV12-5 with TRBJ1-1, with unresolved D. Trimming took off 3 bases at V and 1 base at J, with 6 bases between the two ends. CDR1 and CDR2 from the germline V gene are LGHNT and FRNRAP. The CDR3 has 13 amino acids. DNA for the CDR3: TGTGCTAGTGGTTTTTCCAGGAACACTGAAGCTTTCTTT. It specifies CASGFSRNTEAFF.

This clone was seen a few times. The chain recombines TRBV29-1 with TRBJ1-1; D gene unclear. This CDR3 has 13 amino acids. Germline CDR1 SQVTM, CDR2 ANQGSEA. The V and J ends lost 0 bases and 5 bases respectively, with 10 bases between them. The CDR3 DNA follows: TGCAGCGTTGAAGAAGTCCCTGGGACTGAAGCTTTCTTT. The encoded protein is CSVEEVPGTEAFF.

The chain recombines TRBV30 with TRBJ2-3; unclear D gene. The CDR3 extends over 13 amino acids. Trimming stripped 0 bases from V and 0 bases from J, with 4 bases between. Germline-derived CDR1 and CDR2 are GTSNPN and SVGIG (reference sequence). In DNA form, the CDR3 reads TGTGCCTGGAGTGTACTAAGCACAGATACGCAGTATTTT. Amino acid sequence: CAWSVLSTDTQYF.

This chain joins TRBV19 and TRBJ1-1; 9 bases match TRBD1. After removal of 6 bases from V and 8 bases from J, the junction contained 7 bases not matched to a gene. Germline assignment: CDR1 LNHDA and CDR2 SQIVND (reference sequence). The CDR3 runs 13 residues. DNA for the CDR3: TGTGCCAGTAGCCTTACAGGGGGCGGAGAAGCTTTCTTT. Amino acid sequence: CASSLTGGGEAFF.